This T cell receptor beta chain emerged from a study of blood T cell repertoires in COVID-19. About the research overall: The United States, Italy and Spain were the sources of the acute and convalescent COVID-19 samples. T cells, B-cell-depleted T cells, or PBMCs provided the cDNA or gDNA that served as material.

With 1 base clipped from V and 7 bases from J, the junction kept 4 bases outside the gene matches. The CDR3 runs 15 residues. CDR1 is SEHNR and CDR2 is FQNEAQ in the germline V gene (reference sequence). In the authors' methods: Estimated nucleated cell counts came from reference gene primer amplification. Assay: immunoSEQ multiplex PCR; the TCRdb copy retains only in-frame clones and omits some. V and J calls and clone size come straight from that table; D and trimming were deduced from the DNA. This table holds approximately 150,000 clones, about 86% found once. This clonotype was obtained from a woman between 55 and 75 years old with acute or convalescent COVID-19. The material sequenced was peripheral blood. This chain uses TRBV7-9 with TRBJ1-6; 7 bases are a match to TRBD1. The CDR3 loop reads CASSLDGQANSPLHF. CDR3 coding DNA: TGTGCCAGCAGCTTAGATGGACAGGCCAATTCACCCCTCCACTTT. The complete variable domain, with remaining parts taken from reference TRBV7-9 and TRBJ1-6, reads DTGVSQNPRHKITKRGQNVTFRCDPISEHNRLYWYRQTLGQGPEFLTYFQNEAQLEKSRLLSDRFSAERPKGSFSTLEIQRTEQGDSAMYLCASSLDGQANSPLHFGNGTRLTVT.